Below are 6 T cell receptor beta chains sequenced from a single sample in a study of blood T cell repertoires in COVID-19. Data came from immunoSEQ multiplex PCR; TCRdb stores just in-frame clones and leaves some out. Of hundreds of thousands of clones listed, 80% are singletons. Specimen: PBMCs or T cells enriched from blood (not recorded which). The receptors were sampled from a man aged 30 to 39 with acute COVID-19.

This chain uses TRBV18 with TRBJ2-3; D call uncertain. From germline, CDR1 is KGHSH and CDR2 LQKENI. V dropped 8 bases and J dropped 0 bases, with 12 bases sitting between them. The CDR3 totals 14 residues. The CDR3 bases are TGTGCCAGCCCCCCCAGTTCTAGCACAGATACGCAGTATTTT. This sequence encodes CASPPSSSTDTQYF.

About this clone itself: At one of its ends the junction is not consistent with the germline gene, which may arise from a read error. The rearrangement joins TRBV30 to TRBJ1-2; D might be TRBD1 (5 bases). This CDR3 has 12 amino acids. Looked up from germline, CDR1 is GTSNPN and CDR2 is SVGIG (reference sequence). The CDR3 sequence is CAWSVTGLGNAF. CDR3 sequence (DNA): TGTGCCTGGAGTGTAACGGGACTGGGAAACGCCTTC.

The chain carries TRBV7-2 and TRBJ2-3; D is undetermined. CDR1 and CDR2 (germline): SGHTA, FQGNSA. Trimming left V 1 base short and J 3 bases short, with 11 bases between. This CDR3 has 15 amino acids. Here the CDR3 DNA reads TGTGCCAGCAGCTTAGGCCAGGCCCCAACAGATACGCAGTATTTT. Translating gives CASSLGQAPTDTQYF.

The chain carries TRBV3-1 (or the pseudogene TRBV3-2) and TRBJ1-3, with TRBD1 as a possible D gene (5 bases). The V gene lost 0 bases and the J gene lost 15 bases, with 9 bases spanning the gap. The CDR3 has 11 amino acids. Germline CDR1 LGHDT, CDR2 YNNKEL (reference sequence). The CDR3 region has the DNA TGTGCCAGCAGCCAAGAACAGGCGAAATATTTT. This codes for CASSQEQAKYF.

The rearrangement links TRBV7-6 to TRBJ2-5; D not resolved. Germline lookup yields CDR1 SGHVS and CDR2 FNYEAQ. Trimming took 3 bases from V and 5 from J, leaving 16 bases between them. The CDR3 runs 15 residues. This CDR3 is CASSLNRGSSETQYF. The CDR3 nucleotides are TGTGCCAGCAGCTTGAACCGAGGATCCAGCGAGACCCAGTACTTC. Supplemented by reference TRBV7-6 and TRBJ2-5, the full variable domain reads GAGVSQSPRYKVTKRGQDVALRCDPISGHVSLYWYRQALGQGPEFLTYFNYEAQQDKSGLPNDRFSAERPEGSISTLTIQRTEQRDSAMYRCASSLNRGSSETQYFGPGTRLLVL.

The rearrangement uses TRBV9 and TRBJ2-5, with 9 bases fitting TRBD1. The CDR3 loop spans 18 amino acids. J was trimmed by 4 bases and V by 5 bases; bases with no gene match: 18. The germline CDR1 and CDR2 sequences are SGDLS and YYNGEE. The CDR3 DNA sequence: TGTGCCAGCAGTGCAAACCCGGGACAGGGTACCCCCCGAGAGACCCAGTACTTC. Its translation: CASSANPGQGTPRETQYF.